This T cell receptor beta chain was sequenced for a study of T cell repertoires in cytomegalovirus infection. This clonotype has at least ten counts. TCRdb itself ran the reads through MiXCR, one entry per CDR3 protein. The sample yields about 140,000 distinct CDR3 sequences, about 6.3% seen once. The receptor comes from a human donor in good health (CMV status not recorded). Some clones in this sample may be carry-over from other donors' samples. The sample taken for sequencing was PBMCs.

The CDR3 spells CASSYRDRGLSEQYF. CDR3 DNA: TGTGCCAGCAGTTATAGGGACAGGGGGCTTTCCGAGCAGTACTTC. The chain recombines TRBV6-5 with TRBJ2-7; 12 nucleotides align to TRBD1. CDR3 length equals 15 residues. CDR1 is MNHEY and CDR2 is SVGAGI in the germline V gene. V was clipped by 3 bases and J by 6 bases; unmatched bases: 6.